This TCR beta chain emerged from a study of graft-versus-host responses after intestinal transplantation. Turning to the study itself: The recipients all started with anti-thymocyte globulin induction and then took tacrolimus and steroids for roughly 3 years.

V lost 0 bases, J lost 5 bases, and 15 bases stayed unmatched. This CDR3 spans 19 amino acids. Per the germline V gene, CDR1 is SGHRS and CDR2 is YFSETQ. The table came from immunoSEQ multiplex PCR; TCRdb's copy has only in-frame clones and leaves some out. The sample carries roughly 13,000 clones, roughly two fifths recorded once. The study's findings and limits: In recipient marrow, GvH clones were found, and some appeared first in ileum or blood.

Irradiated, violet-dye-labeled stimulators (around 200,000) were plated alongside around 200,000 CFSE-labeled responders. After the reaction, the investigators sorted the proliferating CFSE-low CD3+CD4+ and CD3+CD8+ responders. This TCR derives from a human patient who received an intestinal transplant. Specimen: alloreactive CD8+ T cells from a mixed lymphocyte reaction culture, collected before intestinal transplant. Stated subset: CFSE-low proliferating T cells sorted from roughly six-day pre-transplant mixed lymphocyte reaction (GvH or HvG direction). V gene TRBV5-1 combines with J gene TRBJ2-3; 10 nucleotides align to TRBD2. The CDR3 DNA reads TGCGCCAGCAGCTTGGAAACTAGCGGGATTTGGGCACGGGTAGATACGCAGTATTTT. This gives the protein CASSLETSGIWARVDTQYF.